These 3 T cell receptor beta chains were all obtained from the same sample, sequenced in a study of blood T cell repertoires in COVID-19. Produced via immunoSEQ multiplex PCR; TCRdb's table is partial and in-frame only. The sample comprises 410,000 or so clones, 86% of which are singletons, and 1.4% rests with the top ten. Input material: peripheral blood. The origin of the receptors is a woman in her 30s with active or convalescent COVID-19.

V is TRBV5-1 and J is TRBJ2-1, with 8 bases fitting TRBD2. V dropped 5 bases and J dropped 7; count of bases not matched to a gene: 11. CDR1 is SGHRS and CDR2 is YFSETQ in the germline V gene. The CDR3 extends over 15 amino acids. CDR3 protein: CASRLPGLGGNEQFF. CDR3 nucleotides: TGCGCCAGCAGACTACCGGGACTAGGGGGGAATGAGCAGTTCTTC. Supplemented by reference TRBV5-1 and TRBJ2-1, the full variable domain reads KAGVTQTPRYLIKTRGQQVTLSCSPISGHRSVSWYQQTPGQGLQFLFEYFSETQRNKGNFPGRFSGRQFSNSRSEMNVSTLELGDSALYLCASRLPGLGGNEQFFGPGTRLTVL.

The rearrangement uses TRBV5-4 and TRBJ2-7; TRBD1 is a possible D gene (5 bases). CDR3 size: 12 residues. The germline V gene has CDR1 SGHNT and CDR2 YYREEE (reference sequence). V was pared by 6 bases and J by 0 bases, with 7 bases between. CDR3 loop: CASTDSSYEQYF. The DNA of the CDR3 is TGTGCCAGCACCGACAGCTCCTACGAGCAGTACTTC.

This clone was detected only a few times. The V gene is TRBV4-1, the J gene TRBJ2-7; 7 bases fit TRBD2. This CDR3 comprises 15 residues. Germline CDR1 is MGHRA and CDR2 is YSYEKL. V was clipped by 0 bases and J by 3 bases; unmatched bases: 5. CDR3 sequence (DNA): TGCGCCAGCAGCCAAGATGCTAGCGGAAACTACGAGCAGTACTTC. Protein: CASSQDASGNYEQYF.